This T cell receptor beta chain emerged from a study of blood T cell repertoires in COVID-19. Here immunoSEQ multiplex PCR was the method, and the copy in TCRdb shows in-frame clones only, minus some. Here the sample spans 70,000 to 90,000 clones, almost 85% being singletons. The specimen was peripheral blood. This TCR was sampled from a man aged 50 to 59 with COVID-19, enrolled during active disease.

CDR3 protein: CASSLQTSGLGYEQYF. The CDR3 DNA sequence: TGTGCCAGCAGCTTACAGACTAGCGGTCTAGGATACGAGCAGTACTTC. This chain uses TRBV7-2 with TRBJ2-7, with 9 bases identical to TRBD2. CDR1 and CDR2 from the germline V gene are SGHTA and FQGNSA. V lost 2 bases to trimming and J lost 4 bases; unmatched junction nucleotides: 9. CDR3 size: 16 residues.